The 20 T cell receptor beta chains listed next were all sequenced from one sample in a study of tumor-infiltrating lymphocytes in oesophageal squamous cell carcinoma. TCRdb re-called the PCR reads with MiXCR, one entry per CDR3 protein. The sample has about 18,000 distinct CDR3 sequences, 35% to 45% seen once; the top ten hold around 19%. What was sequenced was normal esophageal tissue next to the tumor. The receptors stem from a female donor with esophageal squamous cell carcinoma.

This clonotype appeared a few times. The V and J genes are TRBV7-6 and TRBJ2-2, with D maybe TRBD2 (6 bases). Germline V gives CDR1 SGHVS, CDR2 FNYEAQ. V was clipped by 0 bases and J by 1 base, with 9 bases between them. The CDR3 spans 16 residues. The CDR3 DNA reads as TGTGCCAGCAGCTTAGCACCGGGGGAGAACACCGGGGAGCTGTTTTTT. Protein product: CASSLAPGENTGELFF.

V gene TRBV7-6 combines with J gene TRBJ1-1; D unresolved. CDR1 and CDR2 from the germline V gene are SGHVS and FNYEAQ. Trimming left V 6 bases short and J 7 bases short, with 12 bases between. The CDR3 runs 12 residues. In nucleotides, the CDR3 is TGTGCCAGCAGTCAGGACGGTTATGAAGCTTTCTTT. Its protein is CASSQDGYEAFF.

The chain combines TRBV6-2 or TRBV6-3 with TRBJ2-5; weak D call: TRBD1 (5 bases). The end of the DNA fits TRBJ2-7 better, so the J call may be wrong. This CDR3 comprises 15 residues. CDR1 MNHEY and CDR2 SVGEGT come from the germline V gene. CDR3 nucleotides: TGTGCCAGCAGTAACAGGTACACAATTGCCTACGAGCAGTACTTC. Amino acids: CASSNRYTIAYEQYF.

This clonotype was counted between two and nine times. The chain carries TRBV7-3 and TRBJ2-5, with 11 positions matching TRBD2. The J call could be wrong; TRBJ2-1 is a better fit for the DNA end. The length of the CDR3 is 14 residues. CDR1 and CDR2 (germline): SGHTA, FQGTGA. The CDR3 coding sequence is TGTGCCAGCAGCCCTAGCGGGAGGTACAATGAGCAGTTCTTC. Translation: CASSPSGRYNEQFF.

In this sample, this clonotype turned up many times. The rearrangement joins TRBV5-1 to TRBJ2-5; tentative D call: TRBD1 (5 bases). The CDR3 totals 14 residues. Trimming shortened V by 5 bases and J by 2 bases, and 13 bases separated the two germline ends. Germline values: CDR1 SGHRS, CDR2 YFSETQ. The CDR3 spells CASRSQGAQETQYF. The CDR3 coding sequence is TGCGCCAGCAGATCGCAGGGTGCTCAAGAGACCCAGTACTTC.

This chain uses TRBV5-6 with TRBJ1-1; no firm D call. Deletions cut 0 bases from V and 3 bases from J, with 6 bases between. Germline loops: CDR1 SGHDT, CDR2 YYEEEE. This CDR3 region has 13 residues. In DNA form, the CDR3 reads TGTGCCAGCAGCTTGGACAGCCACACTGAAGCTTTCTTT. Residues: CASSLDSHTEAFF.

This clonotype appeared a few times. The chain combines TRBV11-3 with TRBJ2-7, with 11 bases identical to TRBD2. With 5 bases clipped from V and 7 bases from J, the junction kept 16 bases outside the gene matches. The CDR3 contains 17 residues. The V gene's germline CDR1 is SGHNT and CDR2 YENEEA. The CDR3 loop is CASSESRTSGLYNEQYF. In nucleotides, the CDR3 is TGTGCCAGCAGCGAATCCCGGACTAGCGGGCTTTACAATGAGCAGTACTTC.

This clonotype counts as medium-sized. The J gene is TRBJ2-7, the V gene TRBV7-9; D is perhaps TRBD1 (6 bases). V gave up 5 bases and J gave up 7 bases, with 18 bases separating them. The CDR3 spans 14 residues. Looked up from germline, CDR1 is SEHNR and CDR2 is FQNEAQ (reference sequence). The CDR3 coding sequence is TGTGCCAGCAGCCCCGGGACCGCAAGGGGGGAGCAGTACTTC. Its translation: CASSPGTARGEQYF. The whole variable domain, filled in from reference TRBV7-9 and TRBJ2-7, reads DTGVSQNPRHKITKRGQNVTFRCDPISEHNRLYWYRQTLGQGPEFLTYFQNEAQLEKSRLLSDRFSAERPKGSFSTLEIQRTEQGDSAMYLCASSPGTARGEQYFGPGTRLTVT.

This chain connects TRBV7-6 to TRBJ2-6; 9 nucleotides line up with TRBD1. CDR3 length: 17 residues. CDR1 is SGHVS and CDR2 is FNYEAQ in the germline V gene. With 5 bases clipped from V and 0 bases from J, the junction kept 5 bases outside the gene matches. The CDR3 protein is CASSGGQGFSGANVLTF. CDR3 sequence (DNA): TGTGCCAGCAGCGGAGGACAGGGGTTCTCTGGGGCCAACGTCCTGACTTTC.

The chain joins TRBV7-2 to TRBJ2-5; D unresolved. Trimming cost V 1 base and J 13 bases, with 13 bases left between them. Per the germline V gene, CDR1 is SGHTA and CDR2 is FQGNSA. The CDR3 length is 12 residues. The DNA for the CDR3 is TGTGCCAGCAGCTTAGGCGACTGGCAGCGGTACTTC. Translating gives CASSLGDWQRYF.

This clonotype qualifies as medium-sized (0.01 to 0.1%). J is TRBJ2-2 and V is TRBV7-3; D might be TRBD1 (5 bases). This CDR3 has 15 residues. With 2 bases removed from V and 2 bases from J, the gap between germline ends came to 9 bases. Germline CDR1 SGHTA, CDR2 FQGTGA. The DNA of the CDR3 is TGTGCCAGCAGCTTATTCCAGGGAAACACCGGGGAGCTGTTTTTT. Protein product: CASSLFQGNTGELFF. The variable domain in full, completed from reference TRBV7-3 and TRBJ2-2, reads GAGVSQTPSNKVTEKGKYVELRCDPISGHTALYWYRQSLGQGPEFLIYFQGTGAADDSGLPNDRFFAVRPEGSVSTLKIQRTERGDSAVYLCASSLFQGNTGELFFGEGSRLTVL.

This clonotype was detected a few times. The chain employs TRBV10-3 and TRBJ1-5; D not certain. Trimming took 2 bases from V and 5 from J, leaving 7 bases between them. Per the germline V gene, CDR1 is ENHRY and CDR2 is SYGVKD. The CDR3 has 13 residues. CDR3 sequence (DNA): TGTGCCATCAGTGAGATCCGGGATCAGCCCCAGCATTTT. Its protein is CAISEIRDQPQHF.

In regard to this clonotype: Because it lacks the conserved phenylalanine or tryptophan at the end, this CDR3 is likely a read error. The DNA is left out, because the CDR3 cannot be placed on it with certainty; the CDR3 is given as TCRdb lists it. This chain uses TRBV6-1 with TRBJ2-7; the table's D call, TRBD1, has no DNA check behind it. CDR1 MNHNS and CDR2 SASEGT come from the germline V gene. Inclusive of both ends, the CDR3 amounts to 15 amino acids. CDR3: CASRETGEVGYTFGS.

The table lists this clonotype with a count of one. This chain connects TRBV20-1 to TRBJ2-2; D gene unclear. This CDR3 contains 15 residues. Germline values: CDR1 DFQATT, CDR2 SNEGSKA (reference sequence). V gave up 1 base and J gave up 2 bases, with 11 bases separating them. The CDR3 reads CSARGQARNTGELFF. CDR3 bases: TGCAGTGCTAGAGGCCAGGCCAGAAACACCGGGGAGCTGTTTTTT.

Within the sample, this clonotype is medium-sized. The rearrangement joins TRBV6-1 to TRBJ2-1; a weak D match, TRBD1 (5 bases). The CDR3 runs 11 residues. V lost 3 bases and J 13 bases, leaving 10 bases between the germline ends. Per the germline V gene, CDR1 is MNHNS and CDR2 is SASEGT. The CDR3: CASSEGHRQFF. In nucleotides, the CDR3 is TGTGCCAGCAGTGAGGGGCATCGACAGTTCTTC.

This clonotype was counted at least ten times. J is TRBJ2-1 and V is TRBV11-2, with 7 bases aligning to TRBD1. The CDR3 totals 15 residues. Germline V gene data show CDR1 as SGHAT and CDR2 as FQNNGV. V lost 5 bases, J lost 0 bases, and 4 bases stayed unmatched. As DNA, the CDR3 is TGTGCCAGCAGCAGCCGGGACAGCTCCTACAATGAGCAGTTCTTC. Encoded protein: CASSSRDSSYNEQFF.

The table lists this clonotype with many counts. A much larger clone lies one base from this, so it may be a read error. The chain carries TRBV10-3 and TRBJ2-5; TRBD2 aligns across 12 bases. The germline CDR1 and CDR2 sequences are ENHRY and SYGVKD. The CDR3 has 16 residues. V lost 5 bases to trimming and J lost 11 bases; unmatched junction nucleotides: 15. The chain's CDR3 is CAISLGTSGRDNEQYF. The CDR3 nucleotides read TGTGCCATCAGTTTAGGGACTAGCGGGCGAGACAATGAGCAGTACTTC.

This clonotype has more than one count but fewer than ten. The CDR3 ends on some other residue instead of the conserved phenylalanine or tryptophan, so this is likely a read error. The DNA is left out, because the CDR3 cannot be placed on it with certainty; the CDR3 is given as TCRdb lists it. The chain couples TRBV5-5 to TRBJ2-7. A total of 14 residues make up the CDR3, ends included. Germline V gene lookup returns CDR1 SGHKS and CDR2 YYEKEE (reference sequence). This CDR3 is CASSLDLVGYTFGS.

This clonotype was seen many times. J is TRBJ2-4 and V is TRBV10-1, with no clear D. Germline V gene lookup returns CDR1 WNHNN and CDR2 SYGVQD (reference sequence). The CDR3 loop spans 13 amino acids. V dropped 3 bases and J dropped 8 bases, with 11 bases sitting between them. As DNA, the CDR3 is TGCGCCAGCAGTGAAGCTCATGGGGACATTCAGTACTTC. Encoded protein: CASSEAHGDIQYF.

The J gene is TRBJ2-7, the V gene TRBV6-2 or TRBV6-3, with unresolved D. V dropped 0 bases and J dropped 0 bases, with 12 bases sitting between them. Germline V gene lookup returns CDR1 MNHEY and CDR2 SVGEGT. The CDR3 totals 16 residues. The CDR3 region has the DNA TGTGCCAGCAGTTACTCAGCCAGGTCGACCTCCTACGAGCAGTACTTC. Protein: CASSYSARSTSYEQYF.